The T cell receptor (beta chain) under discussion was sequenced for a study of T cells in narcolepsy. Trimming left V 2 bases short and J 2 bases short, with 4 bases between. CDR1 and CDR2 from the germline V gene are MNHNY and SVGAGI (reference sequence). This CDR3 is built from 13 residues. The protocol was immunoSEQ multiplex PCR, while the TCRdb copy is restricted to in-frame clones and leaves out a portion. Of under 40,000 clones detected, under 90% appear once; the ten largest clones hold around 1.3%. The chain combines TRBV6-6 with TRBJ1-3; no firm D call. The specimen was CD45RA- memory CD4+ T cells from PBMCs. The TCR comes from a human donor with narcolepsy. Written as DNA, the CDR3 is TGTGCCAGCAGTTACGAAACTGGAAACACCATATATTTT. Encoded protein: CASSYETGNTIYF.